This TCR beta chain was observed in a study of patients and donors after allogeneic stem cell transplantation (dated by TCRdb to the early 2020s). This clonotype turned up a few times. Its antigen target is currently unknown. One base away there is no much larger clone; base qualities are not given. To prepare the library, RT-PCR was applied. Instrument used: NextSeq 550. TCRdb trimmed the raw reads at Q25, called clones with MiXCR and kept productive beta chains. CDR3 protein duplicates are merged, each entry listing the most common genes and DNA. The sample contains some 92,000 distinct CDR3 sequences, roughly 50% of them found a single time. Together, the top ten hold approximately 66% of the sample. From the cysteine through the phenylalanine, the CDR3 covers 13 amino acids. The only DNA kept is the CDR3, 39 bases in frame from the first base. At the junction V is shortened by 0 bases and J by 3 bases, with 6 bases in between. The germline V gene (reference sequence) specifies DFQATT as CDR1 and SNEGSKA as CDR2.

This clonotype was obtained from a human donor who was either an allogeneic HSCT recipient or a stem cell or donor lymphocyte infusion donor (not recorded which). It is not recorded whose cells these are; they may come from a transplant donor. The chain links TRBV20-1 with TRBJ1-5, with no confident D gene call. Sequenced sample: blood, either unsorted or a sorted T cell fraction (not recorded which). The CDR3 here reads CSARDGINQPQHF. The sequenced DNA is TGCAGTGCTAGAGACGGAATCAATCAGCCCCAGCATTTT.